The entry below gives a single TCR beta chain sequence along with its context. Antigen specificity is unknown. A much larger clone differs from this one at a single base, so this may be a read error. Quantitative barcoded 5'-RACE was used to prepare TCR beta libraries. TCRdb independently ran MiXCR on the 5' RACE reads; one entry per CDR3 protein. Seen here are over 110,000 distinct CDR3 sequences, more than 7% observed once, and the top ten hold 6% to 9.5%. This record belongs to a study of CD8 T cells in ankylosing spondylitis. Study-level results: Past research had described some motif variants in reactive arthritis synovial fluid and blood.

The germline V gene encodes CDR1 SGHDT and CDR2 YYEEEE. The CDR3 is 14 amino acids. V lost 5 bases, J lost 5 bases, and 17 bases lay in between. The chain carries TRBV5-6 and TRBJ2-7; the D gene is possibly TRBD2 (6 bases). This TCR derives from a male donor with ankylosing spondylitis. Material for sequencing was synovial fluid, either unsorted or a sorted T cell fraction (not recorded which). The CDR3 spells CASSTIPAGNEQYF. The CDR3 region has the DNA TGTGCCAGCAGTACGATACCAGCGGGCAACGAGCAGTACTTC.